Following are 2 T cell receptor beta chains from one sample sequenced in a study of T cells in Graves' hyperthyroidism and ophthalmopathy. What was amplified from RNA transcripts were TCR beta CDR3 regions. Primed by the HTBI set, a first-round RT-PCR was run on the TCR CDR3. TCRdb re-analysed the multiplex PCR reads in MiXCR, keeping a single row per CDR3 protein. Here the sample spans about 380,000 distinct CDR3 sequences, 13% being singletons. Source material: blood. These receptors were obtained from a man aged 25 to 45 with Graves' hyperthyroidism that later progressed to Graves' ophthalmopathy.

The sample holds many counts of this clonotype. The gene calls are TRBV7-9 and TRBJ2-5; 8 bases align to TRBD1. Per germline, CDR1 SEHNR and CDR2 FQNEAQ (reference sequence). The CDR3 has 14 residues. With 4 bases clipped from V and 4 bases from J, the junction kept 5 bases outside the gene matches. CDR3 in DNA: TGTGCCAGCAGCTACGACAGGGGAACAGAGACCCAGTACTTC. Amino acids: CASSYDRGTETQYF. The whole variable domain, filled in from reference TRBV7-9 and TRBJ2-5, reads DTGVSQNPRHKITKRGQNVTFRCDPISEHNRLYWYRQTLGQGPEFLTYFQNEAQLEKSRLLSDRFSAERPKGSFSTLEIQRTEQGDSAMYLCASSYDRGTETQYFGPGTRLLVL.

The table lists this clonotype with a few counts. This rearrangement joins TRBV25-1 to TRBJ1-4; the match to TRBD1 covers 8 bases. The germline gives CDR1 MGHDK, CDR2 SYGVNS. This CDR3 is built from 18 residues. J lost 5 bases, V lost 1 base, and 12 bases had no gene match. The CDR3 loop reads CASSEWGGEQGENEKLFF. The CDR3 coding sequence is TGTGCCAGCAGTGAATGGGGGGGAGAACAGGGGGAGAATGAAAAACTGTTTTTT.